The next 15 T cell receptor beta chains were all read from a single sample in a study of blood T cell repertoires in COVID-19. The data were produced by immunoSEQ multiplex PCR, yet TCRdb's version contains in-frame clones alone and is incomplete. The table shows about 290,000 clones, with around four fifths occurring only once. Sequencing was performed on peripheral blood. Source of these receptors: a woman between 50 and 59 years old with active or convalescent COVID-19.

This clone was seen only a few times. The chain has TRBV29-1 and TRBJ1-4; D is ambiguous. CDR3 size: 12 residues. Trimming stripped 7 bases from V and 7 bases from J, with 13 bases between. From germline, CDR1 is SQVTM and CDR2 ANQGSEA. CDR3 coding DNA: TGCAGCGCGAATATCGGGGTTGAAAAACTGTTTTTT. The encoded protein is CSANIGVEKLFF.

This chain joins TRBV28 and TRBJ1-1; D gene uncertain. V was pared by 5 bases and J by 0 bases, with 7 bases between. CDR1 MDHEN and CDR2 SYDVKM come from the germline V gene. The CDR3 covers 13 residues. The chain's CDR3 is CASSPNLNTEAFF. In DNA form, the CDR3 reads TGTGCCAGCAGTCCCAATCTGAACACTGAAGCTTTCTTT.

The V and J genes are TRBV5-1 and TRBJ2-1; 10 bases match TRBD2. CDR1 and CDR2 from the germline V gene are SGHRS and YFSETQ. The trim removed 5 bases at V and 3 bases at J, leaving 8 bases unmatched. CDR3 size: 16 residues. The CDR3 DNA follows: TGCGCCAGCAGTCAGTCCCTAGCGGGAGTCTACAATGAGCAGTTCTTC. It translates to CASSQSLAGVYNEQFF. The full variable domain, with the rest looked up from reference TRBV5-1 and TRBJ2-1, is KAGVTQTPRYLIKTRGQQVTLSCSPISGHRSVSWYQQTPGQGLQFLFEYFSETQRNKGNFPGRFSGRQFSNSRSEMNVSTLELGDSALYLCASSQSLAGVYNEQFFGPGTRLTVL.

The J gene is TRBJ1-1, the V gene TRBV9; D is undetermined. The germline V gene has CDR1 SGDLS and CDR2 YYNGEE. CDR3 length equals 15 residues. With 0 bases removed from V and 0 bases from J, the gap between germline ends came to 9 bases. Written as DNA, the CDR3 is TGTGCCAGCAGCGTAGGATCGAGCTTGAACACTGAAGCTTTCTTT. Amino acids: CASSVGSSLNTEAFF.

The chain carries TRBV6-1 and TRBJ1-5; TRBD1 is a possible D gene (5 bases). Looked up from germline, CDR1 is MNHNS and CDR2 is SASEGT. Trimming removed 3 bases from V and 3 bases from J, with 12 bases in between. The CDR3 contains 15 residues. CDR3: CASSDGHLLNQPQHF. In DNA, the CDR3 is TGTGCCAGCAGTGATGGACACCTACTCAATCAGCCCCAGCATTTT.

Concerning this clone itself: A clone one base away is much larger, so this may be a read error. The V and J genes are TRBV7-9 and TRBJ2-3; D gene ambiguous. Germline V CDR1 and CDR2: SEHNR, FQNEAQ (reference sequence). V was trimmed by 5 bases and J by 3 bases, leaving 3 bases between them. This CDR3 region has 11 residues. CDR3: CASSPTDTQYF. CDR3 in DNA: TGTGCCAGCAGCCCAACAGATACGCAGTATTTT. The variable domain in full, completed from reference TRBV7-9 and TRBJ2-3, reads DTGVSQNPRHKITKRGQNVTFRCDPISEHNRLYWYRQTLGQGPEFLTYFQNEAQLEKSRLLSDRFSAERPKGSFSTLEIQRTEQGDSAMYLCASSPTDTQYFGPGTRLTVL.

This rearrangement joins TRBV27 to TRBJ2-3, with D perhaps TRBD2 (5 bases). The CDR3 runs 16 residues. The V gene lost 2 bases and the J gene lost 2 bases, with 14 bases spanning the gap. Germline V gives CDR1 MNHEY, CDR2 SMNVEV (reference sequence). The CDR3 is CASSLEGPSFTDTQYF. Written as DNA, the CDR3 is TGTGCCAGCAGTTTAGAGGGCCCTAGTTTCACAGATACGCAGTATTTT.

The chain is built from TRBV28 and TRBJ1-2; 9 bases match TRBD1. This CDR3 is built from 15 residues. The germline gives CDR1 MDHEN, CDR2 SYDVKM. V lost 5 bases, J lost 7 bases, and 11 bases stayed unmatched. CDR3 nucleotides: TGTGCCAGCAGTCACAGGGGGCGAGGAGTAGGTGGCTACACCTTC. Translation gives CASSHRGRGVGGYTF.

The rearrangement links TRBV18 to TRBJ2-7; D may be TRBD2 (5 bases). The CDR3 totals 16 residues. The ends were cut back, 6 bases at V and 2 bases at J, with 20 bases in the middle. CDR1 is KGHSH, CDR2 LQKENI, per germline. CDR3 nucleotides: TGTGCCAGCTCCCCATCCCGGACCTCCGGGACCTACGAGCAGTACTTC. Its protein is CASSPSRTSGTYEQYF.

The J gene is TRBJ2-2, the V gene TRBV18, with 9 bases matching TRBD2. This CDR3 has 16 amino acids. Trimming took 2 bases from V and 5 from J; bases not matched to a gene: 6. CDR1 KGHSH and CDR2 LQKENI come from the germline V gene. The DNA for the CDR3 is TGTGCCAGCTCACCAATCGTAGCGGGGGAGACCGGGGAGCTGTTTTTT. It is translated as CASSPIVAGETGELFF. The variable domain in full, with the rest retrieved from reference TRBV18 and TRBJ2-2, is NAGVMQNPRHLVRRRGQEARLRCSPMKGHSHVYWYRQLPEEGLKFMVYLQKENIIDESGMPKERFSAEFPKEGPSILRIQQVVRGDSAAYFCASSPIVAGETGELFFGEGSRLTVL.

This chain joins TRBV28 and TRBJ1-2; D is undetermined. This CDR3 is 14 amino acids long. CDR1 MDHEN and CDR2 SYDVKM come from the germline V gene. Trimming shortened V by 1 base and J by 8 bases, and 14 bases separated the two germline ends. Here the CDR3 DNA reads TGTGCCAGCAGTTTATCGGCAGGTGCACAAGGCTACACCTTC. Encoded protein: CASSLSAGAQGYTF.

This chain uses TRBV6-5 with TRBJ1-5, with D possibly matching TRBD1 (5 bases). From germline, CDR1 is MNHEY and CDR2 SVGAGI. The ends were cut back, 4 bases at V and 6 bases at J, with 10 bases in the middle. The CDR3 is 13 residues long. The CDR3 DNA sequence: TGTGCCAGCAGTTTCCAGGGAGGTCAGCCCCAGCATTTT. Translation gives CASSFQGGQPQHF.

This clone was seen many times. The CDR3 sequence is CAWSWPSSYEQYF. Written as DNA, the CDR3 is TGTGCCTGGAGTTGGCCTTCATCCTACGAGCAGTACTTC. The chain is built from TRBV30 and TRBJ2-7, with D unresolved. CDR3 length: 13 amino acids. Per the germline V gene, CDR1 is GTSNPN and CDR2 is SVGIG (reference sequence). Trimming removed 2 bases from V and 1 base from J, with 9 bases in between.

This chain connects TRBV4-2 to TRBJ2-2, with 10 bases that match TRBD2. This CDR3 has 17 residues. Germline CDR1 and CDR2: LGHNA and YNFKEQ. V shed 3 bases, J shed 6 bases, and the junction held 10 bases outside the gene matches. The CDR3 DNA follows: TGTGCCAGCAGCCAGCTGGCTAGCGGGAGAGGGTCCGGGGAGCTGTTTTTT. This sequence encodes CASSQLASGRGSGELFF.

V usage is TRBV10-3 and J usage is TRBJ1-3; D may be TRBD1 (5 bases). Deletions cut 5 bases from V and 0 bases from J, with 8 bases between. Germline V gene sequence: CDR1 ENHRY, CDR2 SYGVKD. CDR3 length: 14 amino acids. The CDR3 is CAISLDSSGNTIYF. In DNA, the CDR3 is TGTGCCATCAGTCTCGACAGCTCTGGAAACACCATATATTTT.